The subject of this entry is one TCR beta chain. CDR1 is WNHNN and CDR2 is SYGVQD in the germline V gene (reference sequence). With 4 bases removed from V and 3 bases from J, the gap between germline ends came to 11 bases. CDR3 length equals 14 residues. This entry belongs to a study of blood T cell repertoires in COVID-19. Measured with immunoSEQ multiplex PCR; TCRdb has only the in-frame clones, and not every one. Of roughly 70,000 clones listed, approximately 91% are singletons. The chain uses TRBV10-1 and TRBJ2-3; perhaps TRBD1 as D (6 bases). The receptor was derived from a human donor with active COVID-19. The donor label of this sample is uncertain. Material for sequencing was peripheral blood. CDR3 region: CASSGQAGTDTQYF. CDR3 DNA: TGCGCCAGCAGTGGACAGGCTGGGACAGATACGCAGTATTTT.